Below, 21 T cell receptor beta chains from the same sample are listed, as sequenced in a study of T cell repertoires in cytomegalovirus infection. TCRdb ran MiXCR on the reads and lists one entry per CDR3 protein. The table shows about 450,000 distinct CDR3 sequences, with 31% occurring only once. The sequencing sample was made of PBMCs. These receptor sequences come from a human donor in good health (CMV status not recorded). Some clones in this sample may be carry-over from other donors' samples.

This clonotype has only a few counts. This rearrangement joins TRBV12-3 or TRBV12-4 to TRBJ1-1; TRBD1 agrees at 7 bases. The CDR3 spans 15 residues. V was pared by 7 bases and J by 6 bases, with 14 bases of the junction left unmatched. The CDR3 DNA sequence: TGTGCCAGCACCGCCCAGGGGGGGGGGATGGCTGAAGCTTTCTTT. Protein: CASTAQGGGMAEAFF.

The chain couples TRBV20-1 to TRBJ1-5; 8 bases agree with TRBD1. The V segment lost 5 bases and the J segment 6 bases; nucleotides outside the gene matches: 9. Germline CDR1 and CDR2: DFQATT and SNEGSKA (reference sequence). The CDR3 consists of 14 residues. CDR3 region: CSAPGTGGVQPQHF. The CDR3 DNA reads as TGCAGTGCTCCCGGGACAGGCGGCGTTCAGCCCCAGCATTTT.

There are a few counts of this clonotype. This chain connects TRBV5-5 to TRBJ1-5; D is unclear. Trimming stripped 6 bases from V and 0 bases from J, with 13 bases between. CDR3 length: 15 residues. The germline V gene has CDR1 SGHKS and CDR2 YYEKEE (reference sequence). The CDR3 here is CASTQTPYSNQPQHF. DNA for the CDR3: TGTGCCAGCACCCAGACACCTTATAGCAATCAGCCCCAGCATTTT.

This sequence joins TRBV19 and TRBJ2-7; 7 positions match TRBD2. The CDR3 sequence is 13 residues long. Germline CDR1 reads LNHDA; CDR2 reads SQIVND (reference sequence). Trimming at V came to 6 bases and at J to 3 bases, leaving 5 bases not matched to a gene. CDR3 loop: CASSARTSYEQYF. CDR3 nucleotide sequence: TGTGCCAGTAGCGCTAGGACTAGCTACGAGCAGTACTTC.

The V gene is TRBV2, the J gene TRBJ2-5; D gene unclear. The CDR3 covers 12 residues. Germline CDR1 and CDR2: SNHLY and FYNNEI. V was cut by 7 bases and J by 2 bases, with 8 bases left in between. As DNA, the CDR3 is TGTGCCAGCATTGGCGGTCAAGAGACCCAGTACTTC. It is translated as CASIGGQETQYF.

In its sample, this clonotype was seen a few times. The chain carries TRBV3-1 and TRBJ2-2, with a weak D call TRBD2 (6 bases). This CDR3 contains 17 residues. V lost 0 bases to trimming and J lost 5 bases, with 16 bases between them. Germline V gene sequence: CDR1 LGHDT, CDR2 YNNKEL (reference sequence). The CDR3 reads CASSQDLGRSRTGELFF. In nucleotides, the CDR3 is TGTGCCAGCAGCCAAGATCTTGGGAGGTCTAGGACCGGGGAGCTGTTTTTT.

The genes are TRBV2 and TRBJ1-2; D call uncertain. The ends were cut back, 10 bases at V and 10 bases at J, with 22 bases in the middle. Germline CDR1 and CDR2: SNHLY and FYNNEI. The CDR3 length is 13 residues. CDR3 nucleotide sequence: TGTGCCACCCTCGATTGGCTAGACGGAGACTACACCTTC. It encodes CATLDWLDGDYTF. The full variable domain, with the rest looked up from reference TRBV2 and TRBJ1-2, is EPEVTQTPSHQVTQMGQEVILRCVPISNHLYFYWYRQILGQKVEFLVSFYNNEISEKSEIFDDQFSVERPDGSNFTLKIRSTKLEDSAMYFCATLDWLDGDYTFGSGTRLTVV.

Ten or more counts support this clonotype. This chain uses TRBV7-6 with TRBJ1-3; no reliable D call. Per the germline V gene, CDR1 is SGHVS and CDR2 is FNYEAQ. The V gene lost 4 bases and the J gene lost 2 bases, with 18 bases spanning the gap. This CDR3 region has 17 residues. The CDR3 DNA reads TGTGCCAGCAGCTCAACTCAGTGGGGTTTAACTGGAAACACCATATATTTT. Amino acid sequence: CASSSTQWGLTGNTIYF.

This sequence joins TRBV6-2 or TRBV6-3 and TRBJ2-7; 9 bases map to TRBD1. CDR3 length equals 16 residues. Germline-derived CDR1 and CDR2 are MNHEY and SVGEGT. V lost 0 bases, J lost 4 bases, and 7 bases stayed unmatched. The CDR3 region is CASSYSMDRGRYEQYF. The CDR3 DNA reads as TGTGCCAGCAGTTACTCGATGGACAGGGGAAGATACGAGCAGTACTTC.

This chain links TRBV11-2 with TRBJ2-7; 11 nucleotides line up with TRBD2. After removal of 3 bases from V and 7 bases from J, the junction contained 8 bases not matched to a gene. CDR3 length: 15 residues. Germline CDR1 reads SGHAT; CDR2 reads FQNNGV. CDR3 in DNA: TGTGCCAGCAGCTTTCCTAGCGGGGGGACGGCTGAGCAGTACTTC. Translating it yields CASSFPSGGTAEQYF. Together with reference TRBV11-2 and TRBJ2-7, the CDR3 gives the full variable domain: EAGVAQSPRYKIIEKRQSVAFWCNPISGHATLYWYQQILGQGPKLLIQFQNNGVVDDSQLPKDRFSAERLKGVDSTLKIQPAKLEDSAVYLCASSFPSGGTAEQYFGPGTRLTVT.

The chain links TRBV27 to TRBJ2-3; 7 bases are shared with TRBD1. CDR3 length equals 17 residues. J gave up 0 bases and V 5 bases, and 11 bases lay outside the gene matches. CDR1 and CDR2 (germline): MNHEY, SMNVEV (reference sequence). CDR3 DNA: TGTGCCAGCAGTCTTCACTACAGGGGTGCTAGCACAGATACGCAGTATTTT. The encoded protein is CASSLHYRGASTDTQYF.

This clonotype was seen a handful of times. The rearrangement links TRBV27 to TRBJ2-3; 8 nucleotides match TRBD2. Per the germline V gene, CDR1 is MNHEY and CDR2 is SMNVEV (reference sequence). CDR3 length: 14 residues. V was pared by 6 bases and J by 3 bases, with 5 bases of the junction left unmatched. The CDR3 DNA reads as TGTGCCAGCAGGTCCCCGGGGGGGACAGATACGCAGTATTTT. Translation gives CASRSPGGTDTQYF.

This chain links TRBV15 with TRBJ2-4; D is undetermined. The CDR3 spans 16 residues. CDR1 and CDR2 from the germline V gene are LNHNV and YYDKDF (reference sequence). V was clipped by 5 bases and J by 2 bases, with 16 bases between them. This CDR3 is CATSVRVLDPKNIQYF. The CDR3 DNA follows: TGTGCCACCAGCGTCCGGGTTCTCGATCCCAAAAACATTCAGTACTTC.

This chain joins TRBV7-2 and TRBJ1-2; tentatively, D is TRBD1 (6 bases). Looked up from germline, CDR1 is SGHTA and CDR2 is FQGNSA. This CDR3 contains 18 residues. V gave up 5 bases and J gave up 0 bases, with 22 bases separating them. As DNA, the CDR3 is TGTGCCAGCAGCACACCCTCCCTGGAGGCAGGGGCTAACTATGGCTACACCTTC. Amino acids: CASSTPSLEAGANYGYTF.

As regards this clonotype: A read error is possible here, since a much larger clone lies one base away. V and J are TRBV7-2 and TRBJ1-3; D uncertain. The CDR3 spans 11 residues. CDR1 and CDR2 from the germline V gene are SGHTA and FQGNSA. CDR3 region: CSSSLGDTIYF. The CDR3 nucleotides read TGTTCCAGCAGCTTAGGAGACACCATATATTTT.

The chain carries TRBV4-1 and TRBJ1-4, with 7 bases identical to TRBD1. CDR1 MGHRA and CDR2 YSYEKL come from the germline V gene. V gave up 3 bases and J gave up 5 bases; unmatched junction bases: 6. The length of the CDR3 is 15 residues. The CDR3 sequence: CASSQSGGMNEKLFF. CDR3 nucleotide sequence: TGCGCCAGCAGCCAGTCAGGGGGGATGAATGAAAAACTGTTTTTT.

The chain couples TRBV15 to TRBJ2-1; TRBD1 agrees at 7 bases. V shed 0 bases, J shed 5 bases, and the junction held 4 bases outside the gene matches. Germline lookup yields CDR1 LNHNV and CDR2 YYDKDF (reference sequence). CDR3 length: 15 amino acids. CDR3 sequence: CATSRDSGTDNEQFF. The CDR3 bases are TGTGCCACCAGCAGAGATTCCGGGACAGACAATGAGCAGTTCTTC.

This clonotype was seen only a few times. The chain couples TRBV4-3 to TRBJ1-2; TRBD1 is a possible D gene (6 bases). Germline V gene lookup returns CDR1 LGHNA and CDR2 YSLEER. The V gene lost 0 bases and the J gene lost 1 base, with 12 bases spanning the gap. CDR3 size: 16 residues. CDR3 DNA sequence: TGCGCCAGCAGCCAAGAAGGACAGAGAGATAACTATGGCTACACCTTC. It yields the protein CASSQEGQRDNYGYTF.

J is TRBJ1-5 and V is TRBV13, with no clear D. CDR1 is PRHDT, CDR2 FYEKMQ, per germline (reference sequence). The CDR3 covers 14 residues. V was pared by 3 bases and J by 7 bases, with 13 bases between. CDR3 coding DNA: TGTGCCAGCAGCTTTGCGAGGGAAGGCCAGCCCCAGCATTTT. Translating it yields CASSFAREGQPQHF.

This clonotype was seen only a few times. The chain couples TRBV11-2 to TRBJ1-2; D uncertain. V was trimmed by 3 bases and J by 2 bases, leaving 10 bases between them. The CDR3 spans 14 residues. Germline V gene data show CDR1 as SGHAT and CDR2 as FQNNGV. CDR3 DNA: TGTGCCAGCAGCTTGACTAGCAAGAACTATGGCTACACCTTC. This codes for CASSLTSKNYGYTF.

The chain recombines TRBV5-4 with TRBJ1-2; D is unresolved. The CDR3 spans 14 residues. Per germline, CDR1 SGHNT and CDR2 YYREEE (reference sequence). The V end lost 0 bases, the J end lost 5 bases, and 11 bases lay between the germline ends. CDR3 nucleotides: TGTGCCAGCAGCTTGGACTCCGAGGTGTATGGCTACACCTTC. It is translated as CASSLDSEVYGYTF.